Following are 2 T cell receptor beta chains from one sample sequenced in a study of blood T cell repertoires in COVID-19. Measured with immunoSEQ multiplex PCR; TCRdb has only the in-frame clones, and not every one. The data contain around 28,000 clones, 76% of them seen just once; the ten biggest clones take up approximately 40%. The specimen sequenced was peripheral blood. The receptors stem from a man between 65 and 85 years old with acute or convalescent COVID-19.

The V gene is TRBV18, the J gene TRBJ1-2, with TRBD1 identical over 8 bases. J lost 6 bases, V lost 4 bases, and 7 bases had no gene match. This CDR3 spans 14 amino acids. Germline V gene data show CDR1 as KGHSH and CDR2 as LQKENI. The CDR3 reads CASSRSDRDDGYTF. CDR3 coding DNA: TGTGCCAGCTCACGATCGGACAGGGACGATGGCTACACCTTC.

DNA for the CDR3: TGCGCCAGCAGCCTCAAGCAGGCTAGCCATACGCAGTATTTT. The encoded protein is CASSLKQASHTQYF. The rearrangement joins TRBV4-3 to TRBJ2-3; TRBD2 might be the D (5 bases). Germline lookup yields CDR1 LGHNA and CDR2 YSLEER. The CDR3 is 14 residues long. The germline V and J ends were trimmed by 4 bases and 7 bases, with 15 bases remaining between them.